This section outlines one T cell receptor beta chain sequence together with its context. Its antigen is still unknown. Donors were healthy HIV-negative adults without recently reported acute infections or vaccinations. This sample was included in a study of shared clonotypes between healthy human individuals. Data came from immunoSEQ multiplex PCR; TCRdb stores just in-frame clones and leaves some out. Of a few hundred thousand clones listed, more than 75% are singletons. The study, taken as a whole, reports: The represented genetic and exposure-history diversity was limited by the small number of donors. Memory subsets generally showed lower estimated richness than naive subsets.

This TCR was sampled from a man aged 18 to 29 in good health. Sequences were obtained from memory CD8+ T cells sorted from blood. Stated subset: CD45RO+ cells pooled with CCR7-negative TemRA cells.

CDR3 DNA sequence: TGTGCCACCAGCAGAGCGGCGGGGGGTCAGGAGACCCAGTACTTC. The encoded protein is CATSRAAGGQETQYF. The chain joins TRBV15 to TRBJ2-5; 8 bases map to TRBD2. The CDR3 has 15 residues. Germline trimming cut 1 base from V and 5 bases from J; bases unmatched to any gene: 6. The germline CDR1 and CDR2 sequences are LNHNV and YYDKDF (reference sequence).